Included here is one T cell receptor beta chain sequence, with context. What it binds is not known. Germline V gene sequence: CDR1 SGDLS, CDR2 YYNGEE. The CDR3 runs to 16 residues. V lost 5 bases and J lost 0; bases outside the gene matches: 5. A J-beta primer mix and a sample-barcoded 5' primer were used in a second PCR of roughly 7 to 12 cycles. Every molecule of cDNA carried a tag from a template-switch adaptor with 12 random nucleotides. TCRdb re-called the 5' RACE reads through MiXCR, storing one row per CDR3 protein. The data hold about 1,500,000 distinct CDR3 sequences, with approximately 40% observed a single time. The sample belongs to a study of blood T cells in healthy people across ages. Study results and limitations: Per-million-T-cell TCR beta diversity fell roughly linearly with age.

Ranging in age from about 6 to 100, the donors were healthy Caucasian individuals from Russia. Extraction yielded at least 5 micrograms of total RNA per sample. The V call is TRBV9, the J call TRBJ2-3; 11 bases are shared with TRBD2. This TCR derives from a woman under 30 in good health. The specimen sequenced was blood. Here the CDR3 DNA reads TGTGCCAGCAGGGCCACTAGCGGGGGAAGCACAGATACGCAGTATTTT. It translates to CASRATSGGSTDTQYF.